One T cell receptor (beta chain) is described in this entry. Antigen specificity is unknown. The method was immunoSEQ multiplex PCR; TCRdb's version includes in-frame clones alone and lacks a portion of them. The sample lists under 1 million clones, nearly 95% occurring once. This sample was taken from a study of shared clonotypes between healthy human individuals. Study-level information: CD8 memory received one plate per donor, CD8 naive two, CD4 memory three and CD4 naive three. Regarding the study as a whole: As a rule, naive subsets had a larger estimated richness than memory subsets. Sampling included only blood; tissue repertoires likely differ. It was the non-shared clonotypes that had lower generation probabilities than clonotypes shared by all four donors.

Only CD45RO-negative cells positively selected for CCR7 counted as naive CD8 cells, so terminally differentiated effector memory CD45RA+ cells were excluded. The sequence was collected from a man aged 25-40 years in good health. The sample was naive CD8+ T cells sorted from blood.

This chain's CDR3 is CASSLTRQGQETQYF. The CDR3, as DNA: TGCGCCAGCAGCCTGACCCGACAGGGACAAGAGACCCAGTACTTC. The chain carries TRBV4-1 and TRBJ2-5; 7 nucleotides match TRBD1. CDR1 is MGHRA and CDR2 is YSYEKL in the germline V gene. V shed 4 bases, J shed 2 bases, and the junction held 7 bases outside the gene matches. The CDR3 is 15 amino acids.